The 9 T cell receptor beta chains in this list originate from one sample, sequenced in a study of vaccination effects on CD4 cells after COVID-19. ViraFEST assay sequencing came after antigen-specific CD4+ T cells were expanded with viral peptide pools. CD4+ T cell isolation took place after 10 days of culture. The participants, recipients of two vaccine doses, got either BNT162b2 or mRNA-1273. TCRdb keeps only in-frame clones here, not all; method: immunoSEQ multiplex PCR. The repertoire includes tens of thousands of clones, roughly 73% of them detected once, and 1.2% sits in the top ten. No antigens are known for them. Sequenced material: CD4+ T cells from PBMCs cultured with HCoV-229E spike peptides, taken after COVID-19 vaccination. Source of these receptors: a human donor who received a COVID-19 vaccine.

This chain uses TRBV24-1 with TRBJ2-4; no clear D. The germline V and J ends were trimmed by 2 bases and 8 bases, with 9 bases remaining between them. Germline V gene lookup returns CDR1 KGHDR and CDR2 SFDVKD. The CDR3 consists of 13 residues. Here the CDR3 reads CATSDWPLDIQYF. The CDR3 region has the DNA TGTGCCACCAGTGATTGGCCCTTGGACATTCAGTACTTC.

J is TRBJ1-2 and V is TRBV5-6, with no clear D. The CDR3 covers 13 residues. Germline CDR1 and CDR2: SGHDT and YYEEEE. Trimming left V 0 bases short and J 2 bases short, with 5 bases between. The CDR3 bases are TGTGCCAGCAGCTTGGCGGGAAACTATGGCTACACCTTC. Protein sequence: CASSLAGNYGYTF.

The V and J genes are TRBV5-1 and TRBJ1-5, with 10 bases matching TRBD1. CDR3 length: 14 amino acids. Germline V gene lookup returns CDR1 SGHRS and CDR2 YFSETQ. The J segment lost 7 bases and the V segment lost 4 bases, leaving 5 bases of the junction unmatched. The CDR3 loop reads CASSPGTGDQPQHF. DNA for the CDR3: TGCGCCAGCAGCCCCGGGACAGGGGACCAGCCCCAGCATTTT.

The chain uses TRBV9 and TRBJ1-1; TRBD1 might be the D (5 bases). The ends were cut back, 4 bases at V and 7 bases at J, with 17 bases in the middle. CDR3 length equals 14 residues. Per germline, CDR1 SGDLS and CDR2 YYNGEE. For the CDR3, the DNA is TGTGCCAGCAGCCCGAGGGGTTGGGGGGATGAAGCTTTCTTT. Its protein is CASSPRGWGDEAFF.

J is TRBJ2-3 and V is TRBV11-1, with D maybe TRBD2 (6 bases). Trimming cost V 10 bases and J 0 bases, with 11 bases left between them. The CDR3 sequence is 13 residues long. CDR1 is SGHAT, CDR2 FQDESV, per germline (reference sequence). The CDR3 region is CAITGTSTDTQYF. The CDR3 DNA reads TGTGCCATAACCGGGACTAGCACAGATACGCAGTATTTT.

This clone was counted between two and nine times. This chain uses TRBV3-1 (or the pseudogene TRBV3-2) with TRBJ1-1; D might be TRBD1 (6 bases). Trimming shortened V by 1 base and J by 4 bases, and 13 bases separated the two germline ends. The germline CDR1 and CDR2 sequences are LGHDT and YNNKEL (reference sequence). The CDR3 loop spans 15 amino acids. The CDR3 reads CASSQVLGAVTEAFF. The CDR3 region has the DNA TGTGCCAGCAGCCAAGTATTGGGGGCAGTCACTGAAGCTTTCTTT.

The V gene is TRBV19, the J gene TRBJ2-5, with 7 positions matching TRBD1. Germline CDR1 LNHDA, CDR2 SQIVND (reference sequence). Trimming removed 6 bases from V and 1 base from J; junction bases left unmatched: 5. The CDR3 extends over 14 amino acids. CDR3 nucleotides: TGTGCCAGTAGGATTGGGACAGCCCAAGAGACCCAGTACTTC. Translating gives CASRIGTAQETQYF.

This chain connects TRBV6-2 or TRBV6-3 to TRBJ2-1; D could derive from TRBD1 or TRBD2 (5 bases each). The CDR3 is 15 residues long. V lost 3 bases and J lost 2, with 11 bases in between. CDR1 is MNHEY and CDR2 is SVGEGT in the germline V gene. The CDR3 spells CASSYAGSAYNEQFF. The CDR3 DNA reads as TGTGCCAGCAGTTATGCAGGGAGCGCCTACAATGAGCAGTTCTTC.

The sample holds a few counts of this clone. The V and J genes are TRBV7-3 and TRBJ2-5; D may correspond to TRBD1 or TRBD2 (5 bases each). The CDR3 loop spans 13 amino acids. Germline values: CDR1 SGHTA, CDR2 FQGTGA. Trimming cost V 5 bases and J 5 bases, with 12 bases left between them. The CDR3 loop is CASSRQGGETQYF. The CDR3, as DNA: TGTGCCAGCAGCAGGCAGGGCGGGGAGACCCAGTACTTC.